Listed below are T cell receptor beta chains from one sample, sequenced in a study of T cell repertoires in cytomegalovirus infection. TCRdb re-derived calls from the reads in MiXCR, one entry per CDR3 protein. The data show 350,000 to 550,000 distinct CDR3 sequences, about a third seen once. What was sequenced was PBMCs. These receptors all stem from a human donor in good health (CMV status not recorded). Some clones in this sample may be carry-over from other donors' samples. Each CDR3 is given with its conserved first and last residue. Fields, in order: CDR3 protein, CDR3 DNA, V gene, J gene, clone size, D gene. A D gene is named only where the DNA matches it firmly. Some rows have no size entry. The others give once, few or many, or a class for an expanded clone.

CDR3aa: CASSLVQGPTNEKLFF
CDR3nt: TGTGCCAGCAGCTTAGTACAGGGACCAACTAATGAAAAACTGTTTTTT
v_gene: TRBV7-6
j_gene: TRBJ1-4
abundance: many
d_gene: -

CDR3aa: CASSTFLQETQYF
CDR3nt: TGTGCCAGCTCCACATTTCTCCAAGAGACCCAGTACTTC
v_gene: TRBV18
j_gene: TRBJ2-5
abundance: once
d_gene: -

CDR3aa: CASSQDIQGRTQYF
CDR3nt: TGCGCCAGCAGCCAAGATATCCAGGGAAGAACCCAGTACTTC
v_gene: TRBV4-3
j_gene: TRBJ2-5
abundance: -
d_gene: -

CDR3aa: CASSELRGQARNEQFF
CDR3nt: TGTGCCAGCAGTGAATTACGAGGACAGGCTAGAAATGAGCAGTTCTTC
v_gene: TRBV6-1
j_gene: TRBJ2-1
abundance: many
d_gene: TRBD1

CDR3aa: CASSSIGGVTNEKLFF
CDR3nt: TGTGCCAGCAGCTCGATTGGGGGAGTAACTAATGAAAAACTGTTTTTT
v_gene: TRBV7-9
j_gene: TRBJ1-4
abundance: once
d_gene: -

CDR3aa: CASSIRDSTLREQYF
CDR3nt: TGTGCCAGTAGTATCCGGGACAGTACCCTACGGGAGCAGTACTTC
v_gene: TRBV19
j_gene: TRBJ2-7
abundance: -
d_gene: TRBD1

CDR3aa: CASSLVGSSEAFF
CDR3nt: TGTGCCAGCAGTTTAGTAGGTAGCTCTGAAGCTTTCTTT
v_gene: TRBV12-3/TRBV12-4
j_gene: TRBJ1-1
abundance: few
d_gene: -

CDR3aa: CASSLTGGGNQPQHF
CDR3nt: TGTGCCAGCAGCTTAACGGGCGGCGGCAATCAGCCCCAGCATTTT
v_gene: TRBV11-1
j_gene: TRBJ1-5
abundance: many
d_gene: -

CDR3aa: CASSQELPSTQYF
CDR3nt: TGTGCCAGCAGCCAAGAGCTACCGAGCACGCAGTATTTT
v_gene: TRBV3-1
j_gene: TRBJ2-3
abundance: -
d_gene: -

CDR3aa: CSASPGRQPYEQYF
CDR3nt: TGCAGTGCTAGTCCCGGCCGGCAGCCGTACGAGCAGTACTTC
v_gene: TRBV20-1
j_gene: TRBJ2-7
abundance: -
d_gene: -

CDR3aa: CASSKRDIGNTIYF
CDR3nt: TGTGCCAGCAGTAAAAGGGACATCGGAAACACCATATATTTT
v_gene: TRBV6-1
j_gene: TRBJ1-3
abundance: -
d_gene: -

CDR3aa: CSGGGGATDTQYF
CDR3nt: TGCAGCGGAGGGGGGGGGGCCACAGATACGCAGTATTTT
v_gene: TRBV29-1
j_gene: TRBJ2-3
abundance: -
d_gene: -

CDR3aa: CASSPLLPSQAYEQYF
CDR3nt: TGTGCCAGCAGCCCTCTTTTACCCTCACAGGCTTACGAGCAGTACTTC
v_gene: TRBV7-2
j_gene: TRBJ2-7
abundance: many
d_gene: -

CDR3aa: CASSRRDYTGELFF
CDR3nt: TGTGCCAGCAGTCGGCGGGACTACACCGGGGAGCTGTTTTTT
v_gene: TRBV28
j_gene: TRBJ2-2
abundance: -
d_gene: -

CDR3aa: CASSLESREETQYF
CDR3nt: TGTGCCAGCAGCTTAGAGTCCCGGGAGGAGACCCAGTACTTC
v_gene: TRBV7-8
j_gene: TRBJ2-5
abundance: few
d_gene: -

CDR3aa: CASSRSGATSTDTQYF
CDR3nt: TGTGCCAGCAGCCGGAGCGGAGCTACTAGCACAGATACGCAGTATTTT
v_gene: TRBV11-2
j_gene: TRBJ2-3
abundance: few
d_gene: -

CDR3aa: CASSHAGQLSSGEKLFF
CDR3nt: TGTGCCAGCAGCCACGCCGGACAGTTGTCTTCTGGAGAAAAACTGTTTTTT
v_gene: TRBV7-2
j_gene: TRBJ1-4
abundance: once
d_gene: -

CDR3aa: CASSQAAGTGGNIQYF
CDR3nt: TGCGCCAGCAGCCAAGCGGCAGGGACTGGGGGAAACATTCAGTACTTC
v_gene: TRBV4-1
j_gene: TRBJ2-4
abundance: -
d_gene: -

CDR3aa: CASSLERVQETQYF
CDR3nt: TGCGCCAGCAGCTTGGAGAGGGTCCAAGAGACCCAGTACTTC
v_gene: TRBV5-1
j_gene: TRBJ2-5
abundance: -
d_gene: -

CDR3aa: CATSRGAAASTDTQYF
CDR3nt: TGTGCCACCAGCAGAGGGGCAGCGGCGAGCACAGATACGCAGTATTTT
v_gene: TRBV15
j_gene: TRBJ2-3
abundance: few
d_gene: -

CDR3aa: CASSPRTGFEAFF
CDR3nt: TGTGCCAGCAGCCCCAGAACAGGGTTTGAAGCTTTCTTT
v_gene: TRBV7-2
j_gene: TRBJ1-1
abundance: many
d_gene: -

CDR3aa: CASSCGFGIEAFF
CDR3nt: TGTGCCAGCAGCTGCGGATTTGGGATTGAAGCTTTCTTT
v_gene: TRBV7-2
j_gene: TRBJ1-1
abundance: -
d_gene: -

CDR3aa: CASSFRRSGGTDTQYF
CDR3nt: TGTGCCAGCAGTTTTAGGCGGAGCGGCGGTACAGATACGCAGTATTTT
v_gene: TRBV12-3/TRBV12-4
j_gene: TRBJ2-3
abundance: many
d_gene: -

CDR3aa: CASSRQGLNEKLFF
CDR3nt: TGTGCCAGCAGCCGACAGGGGCTTAATGAAAAACTGTTTTTT
v_gene: TRBV7-9
j_gene: TRBJ1-4
abundance: -
d_gene: TRBD1

CDR3aa: CASSLVYSDGYTF
CDR3nt: TGTGCCAGCAGCTTGGTTTACAGTGATGGCTACACCTTC
v_gene: TRBV7-8
j_gene: TRBJ1-2
abundance: few
d_gene: -